This T cell receptor beta chain was recorded in a study of cytomegalovirus exposure and HLA in healthy donors. Notes on the study in general: Researchers left out some V segments, among them TRBV6-2 and TRBV6-3, as indistinguishable. Based on reports, TCR beta sequences accurately predicted HLA-A and HLA-B alleles for most subjects.

The germline V gene encodes CDR1 MNHEY and CDR2 SVGAGI. The V end was cut by 6 bases, the J end by 0 bases, with 11 bases between. This CDR3 is 14 amino acids long. Turning to this clone: Its antigen is not known.

PCR used 60 Vbeta primers and 13 Jbeta primers. Here immunoSEQ multiplex PCR was the method, and the copy in TCRdb shows in-frame clones only, minus some. This table has under 150,000 clones, about two thirds appearing once. The V gene is TRBV6-5, the J gene TRBJ2-5; TRBD1 is a possible D gene (5 bases). The source of this sequence is a man aged 35 to 55 in good health and CMV-seronegative. The sequenced material came from PBMCs. The CDR3 region has the DNA TGTGCCAGCAGATCGACAGTAAACCAAGAGACCCAGTACTTC. Protein sequence: CASRSTVNQETQYF.